This paragraph covers one T cell receptor beta chain sequence. The target antigen is unknown. The data originate from a study of siplizumab effects on memory and regulatory T cells. Regarding the study as a whole: Naive or memory phenotype was unassignable for roughly 75-95% of proliferating CD4+ or CD8+ clones. The average Treg-derived proportion among mappable alloreactive CD4+ clones was about 70% with siplizumab versus 25% to 30% in controls.

Germline V gene sequence: CDR1 LNHDA, CDR2 SQIVND (reference sequence). V shed 4 bases, J shed 3 bases, and the junction held 7 bases outside the gene matches. CDR3 length: 15 amino acids. This table comes from immunoSEQ multiplex PCR, and its TCRdb copy is limited to in-frame clones, with some not included. The profile shows some 81,000 clones, roughly 94% of them singletons. The V call is TRBV19, the J call TRBJ2-3; 7 bases agree with TRBD2. The TCR was taken from a human donor in good health. The sample taken for sequencing was CD8+ T cells sorted from blood. The CDR3 nucleotides read TGTGCCAGTAGTAGGTGGGAGGGCGAAACAGATACGCAGTATTTT. Amino acid sequence: CASSRWEGETDTQYF.